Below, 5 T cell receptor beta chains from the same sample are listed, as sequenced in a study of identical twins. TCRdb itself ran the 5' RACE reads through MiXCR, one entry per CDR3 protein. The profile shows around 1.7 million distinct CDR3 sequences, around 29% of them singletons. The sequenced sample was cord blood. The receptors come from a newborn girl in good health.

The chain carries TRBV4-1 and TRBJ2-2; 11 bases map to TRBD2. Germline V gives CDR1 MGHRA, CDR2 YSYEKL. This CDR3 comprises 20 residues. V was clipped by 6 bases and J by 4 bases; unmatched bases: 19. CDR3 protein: CASSHPPILSGGAGTGELFF. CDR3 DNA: TGCGCCAGCAGTCACCCCCCCATCCTTAGCGGGGGGGCGGGCACCGGGGAGCTGTTTTTT.

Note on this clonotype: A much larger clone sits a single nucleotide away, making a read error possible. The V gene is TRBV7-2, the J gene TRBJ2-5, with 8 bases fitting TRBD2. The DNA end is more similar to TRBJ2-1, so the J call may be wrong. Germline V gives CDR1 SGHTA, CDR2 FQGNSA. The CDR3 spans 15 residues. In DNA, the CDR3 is TGTGCCAGCAGCTTAGTAGCGGGGTACCAAGAGACCCAGTTCTTC. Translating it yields CASSLVAGYQETQFF.

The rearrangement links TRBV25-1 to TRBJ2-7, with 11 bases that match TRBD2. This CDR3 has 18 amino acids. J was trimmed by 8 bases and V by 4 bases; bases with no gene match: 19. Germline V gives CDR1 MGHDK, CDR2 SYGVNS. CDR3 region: CASSVELAGGQLPYQQYF. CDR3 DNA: TGTGCCAGCAGTGTGGAGCTAGCGGGAGGCCAACTACCCTATCAGCAGTACTTC.

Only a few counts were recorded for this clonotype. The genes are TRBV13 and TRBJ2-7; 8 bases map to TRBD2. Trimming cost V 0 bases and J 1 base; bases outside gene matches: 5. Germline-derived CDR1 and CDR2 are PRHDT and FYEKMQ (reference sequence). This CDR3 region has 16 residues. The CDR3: CASSLGLTSGSYEQYF. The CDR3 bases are TGTGCCAGCAGCTTAGGCCTTACTAGCGGATCCTACGAGCAGTACTTC.

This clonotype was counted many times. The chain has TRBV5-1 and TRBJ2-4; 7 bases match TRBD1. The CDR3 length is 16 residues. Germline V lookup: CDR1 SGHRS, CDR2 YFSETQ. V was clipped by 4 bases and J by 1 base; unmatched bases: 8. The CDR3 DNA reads TGCGCCAGCAGCCCAATACAGGGGCGCGCCAAAAACATTCAGTACTTC. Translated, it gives CASSPIQGRAKNIQYF.